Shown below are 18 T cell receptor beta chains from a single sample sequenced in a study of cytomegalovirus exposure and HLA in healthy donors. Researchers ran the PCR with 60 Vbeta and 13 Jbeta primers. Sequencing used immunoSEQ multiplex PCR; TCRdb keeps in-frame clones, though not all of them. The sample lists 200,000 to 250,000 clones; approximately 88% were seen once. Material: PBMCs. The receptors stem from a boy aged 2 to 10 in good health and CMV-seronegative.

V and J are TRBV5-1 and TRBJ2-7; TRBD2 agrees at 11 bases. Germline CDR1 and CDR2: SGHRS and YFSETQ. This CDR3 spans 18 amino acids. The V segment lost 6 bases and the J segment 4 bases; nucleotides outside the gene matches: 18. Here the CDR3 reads CASTGQVLAGGVVYEQYF. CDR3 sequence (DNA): TGCGCCAGCACGGGACAGGTCCTAGCGGGGGGAGTCGTATACGAGCAGTACTTC. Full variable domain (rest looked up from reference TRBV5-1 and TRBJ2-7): KAGVTQTPRYLIKTRGQQVTLSCSPISGHRSVSWYQQTPGQGLQFLFEYFSETQRNKGNFPGRFSGRQFSNSRSEMNVSTLELGDSALYLCASTGQVLAGGVVYEQYFGPGTRLTVT.

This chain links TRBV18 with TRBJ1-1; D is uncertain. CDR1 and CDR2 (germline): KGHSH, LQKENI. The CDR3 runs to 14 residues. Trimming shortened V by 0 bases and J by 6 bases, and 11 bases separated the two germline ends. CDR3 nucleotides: TGTGCCAGCTCACCACCAGAAGGAGCCGCTGAAGCTTTCTTT. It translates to CASSPPEGAAEAFF.

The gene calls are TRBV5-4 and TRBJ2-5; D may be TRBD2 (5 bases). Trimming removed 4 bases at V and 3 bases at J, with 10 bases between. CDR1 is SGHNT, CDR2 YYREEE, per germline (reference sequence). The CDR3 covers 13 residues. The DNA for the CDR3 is TGTGCCAGCAGCCCCGGACTGAAAGAGACCCAGTACTTC. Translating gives CASSPGLKETQYF. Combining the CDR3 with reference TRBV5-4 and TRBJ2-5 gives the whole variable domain ETGVTQSPTHLIKTRGQQVTLRCSSQSGHNTVSWYQQALGQGPQFIFQYYREEENGRGNFPPRFSGLQFPNYSSELNVNALELDDSALYLCASSPGLKETQYFGPGTRLLVL.

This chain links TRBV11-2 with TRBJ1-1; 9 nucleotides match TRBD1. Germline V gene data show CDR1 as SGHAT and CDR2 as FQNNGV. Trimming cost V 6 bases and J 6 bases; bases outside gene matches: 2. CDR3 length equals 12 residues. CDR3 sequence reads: CASRDRGAEAFF. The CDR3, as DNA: TGTGCCAGCAGGGACAGGGGTGCTGAAGCTTTCTTT.

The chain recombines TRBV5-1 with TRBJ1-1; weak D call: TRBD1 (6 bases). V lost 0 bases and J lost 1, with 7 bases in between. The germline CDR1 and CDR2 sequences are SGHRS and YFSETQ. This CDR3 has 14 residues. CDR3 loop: CASSLGTANTEAFF. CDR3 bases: TGCGCCAGCAGCTTGGGGACAGCGAACACTGAAGCTTTCTTT.

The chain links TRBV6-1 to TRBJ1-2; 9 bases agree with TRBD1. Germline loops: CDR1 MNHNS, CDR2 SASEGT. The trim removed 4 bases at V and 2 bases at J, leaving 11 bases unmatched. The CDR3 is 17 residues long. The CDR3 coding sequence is TGTGCCAGCAGTGGGACAGGGGTAATTTTTAGCAACTATGGCTACACCTTC. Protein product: CASSGTGVIFSNYGYTF.

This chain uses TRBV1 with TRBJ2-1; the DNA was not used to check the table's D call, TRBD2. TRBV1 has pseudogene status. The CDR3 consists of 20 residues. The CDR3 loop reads CTSSQDQIAASGNSYNEQFF. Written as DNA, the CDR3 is TGCACCAGCAGCCAAGATCAGATTGCGGCTAGCGGGAACTCCTACAATGAGCAGTTCTTC.

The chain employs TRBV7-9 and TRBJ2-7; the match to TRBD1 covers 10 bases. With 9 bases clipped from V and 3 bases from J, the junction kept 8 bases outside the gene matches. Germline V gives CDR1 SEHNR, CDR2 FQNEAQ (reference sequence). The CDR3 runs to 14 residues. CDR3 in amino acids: CASSGTGDFYEQYF. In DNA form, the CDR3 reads TGTGCCAGTTCCGGGACAGGGGACTTCTACGAGCAGTACTTC.

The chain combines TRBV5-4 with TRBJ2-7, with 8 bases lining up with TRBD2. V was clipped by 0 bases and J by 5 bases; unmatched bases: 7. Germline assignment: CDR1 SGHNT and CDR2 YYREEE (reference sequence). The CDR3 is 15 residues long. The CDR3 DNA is TGTGCCAGCAGCTTGGATGGCGGGAGGAACGACGAGCAGTACTTC. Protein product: CASSLDGGRNDEQYF. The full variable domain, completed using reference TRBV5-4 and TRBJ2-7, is ETGVTQSPTHLIKTRGQQVTLRCSSQSGHNTVSWYQQALGQGPQFIFQYYREEENGRGNFPPRFSGLQFPNYSSELNVNALELDDSALYLCASSLDGGRNDEQYFGPGTRLTVT.

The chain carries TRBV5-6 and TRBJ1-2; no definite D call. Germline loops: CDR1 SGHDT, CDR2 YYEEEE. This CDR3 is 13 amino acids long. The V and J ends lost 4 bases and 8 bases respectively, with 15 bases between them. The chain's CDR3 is CASSVTDLGGYTF. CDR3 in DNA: TGTGCCAGCAGCGTCACGGATCTAGGAGGCTACACCTTC.

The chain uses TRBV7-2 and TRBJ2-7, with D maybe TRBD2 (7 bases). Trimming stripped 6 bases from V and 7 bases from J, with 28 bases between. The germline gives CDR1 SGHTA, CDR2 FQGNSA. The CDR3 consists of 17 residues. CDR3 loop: CASRLGGGEGGLGEQYF. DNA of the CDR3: TGTGCCAGCAGGCTAGGGGGGGGCGAAGGAGGGCTTGGGGAGCAGTACTTC.

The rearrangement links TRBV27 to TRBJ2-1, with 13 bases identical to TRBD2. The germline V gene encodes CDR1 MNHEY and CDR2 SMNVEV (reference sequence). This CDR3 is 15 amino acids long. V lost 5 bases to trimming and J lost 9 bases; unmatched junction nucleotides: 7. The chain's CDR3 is CASSPGTSGVGEQFF. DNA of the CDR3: TGTGCCAGCAGTCCTGGGACTAGCGGGGTCGGTGAGCAGTTCTTC.

For the CDR3, the DNA is TGTGCCAGCAGCTTAAATCCCCGGGAGGAGCAGTTCTTC. Its protein product is CASSLNPREEQFF. The genes are TRBV13 and TRBJ2-1, with D perhaps TRBD2 (6 bases). The CDR3 length is 13 residues. Germline values: CDR1 PRHDT, CDR2 FYEKMQ (reference sequence). The V and J ends lost 2 bases and 10 bases respectively, with 12 bases between them.

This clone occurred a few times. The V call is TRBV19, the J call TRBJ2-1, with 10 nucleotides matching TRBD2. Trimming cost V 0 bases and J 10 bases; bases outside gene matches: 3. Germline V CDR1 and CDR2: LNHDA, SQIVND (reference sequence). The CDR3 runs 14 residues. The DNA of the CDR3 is TGTGCCAGTAGTATAGATCGGACTAGCGGAGAGCAGTTCTTC. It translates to CASSIDRTSGEQFF.

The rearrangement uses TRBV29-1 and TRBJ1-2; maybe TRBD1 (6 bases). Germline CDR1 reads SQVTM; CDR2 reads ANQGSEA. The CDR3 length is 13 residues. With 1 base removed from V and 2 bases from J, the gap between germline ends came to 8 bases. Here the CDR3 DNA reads TGCAGCGTTGAAGGGGACACCAACTATGGCTACACCTTC. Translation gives CSVEGDTNYGYTF.

The CDR3 DNA is TGTGCCAGCAGCCACACTGGGCAGGTACATTCCTACGAGCAGTACTTC. Translated: CASSHTGQVHSYEQYF. The V and J genes are TRBV11-1 and TRBJ2-7; D not certain. Germline-derived CDR1 and CDR2 are SGHAT and FQDESV (reference sequence). The CDR3 is 16 residues long. The V end lost 5 bases, the J end lost 1 base, and 18 bases lay between the germline ends.

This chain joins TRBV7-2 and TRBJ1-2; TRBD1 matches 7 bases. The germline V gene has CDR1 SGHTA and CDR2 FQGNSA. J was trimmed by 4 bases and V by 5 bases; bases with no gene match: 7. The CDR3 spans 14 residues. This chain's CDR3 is CASSRGTEIYGYTF. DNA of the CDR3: TGTGCCAGCAGCCGAGGGACAGAGATCTATGGCTACACCTTC.

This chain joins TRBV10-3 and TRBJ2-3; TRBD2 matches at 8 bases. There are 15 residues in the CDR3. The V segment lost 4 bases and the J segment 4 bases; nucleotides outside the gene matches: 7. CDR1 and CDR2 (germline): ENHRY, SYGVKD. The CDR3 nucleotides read TGTGCCATCAGTGGTCCCAGCGGGGGCGCAGATACGCAGTATTTT. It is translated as CAISGPSGGADTQYF.